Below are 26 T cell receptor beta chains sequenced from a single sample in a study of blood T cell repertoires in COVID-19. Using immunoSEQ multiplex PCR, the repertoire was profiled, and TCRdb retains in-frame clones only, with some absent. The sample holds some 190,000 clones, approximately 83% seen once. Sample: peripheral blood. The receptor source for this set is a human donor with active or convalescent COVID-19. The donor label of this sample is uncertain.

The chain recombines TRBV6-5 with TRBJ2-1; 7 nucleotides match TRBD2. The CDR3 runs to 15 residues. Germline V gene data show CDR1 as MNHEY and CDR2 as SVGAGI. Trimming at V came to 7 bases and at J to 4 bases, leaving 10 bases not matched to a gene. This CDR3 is CASIVLGGSYNEQFF. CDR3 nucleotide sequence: TGTGCCAGCATCGTACTCGGGGGGAGTTACAATGAGCAGTTCTTC.

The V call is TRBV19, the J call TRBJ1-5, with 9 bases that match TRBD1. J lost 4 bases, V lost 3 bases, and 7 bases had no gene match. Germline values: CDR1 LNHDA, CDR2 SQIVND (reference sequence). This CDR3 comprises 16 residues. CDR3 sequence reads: CASSIGWDRVNQPQHF. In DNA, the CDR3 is TGTGCCAGTAGTATCGGATGGGACAGGGTGAATCAGCCCCAGCATTTT.

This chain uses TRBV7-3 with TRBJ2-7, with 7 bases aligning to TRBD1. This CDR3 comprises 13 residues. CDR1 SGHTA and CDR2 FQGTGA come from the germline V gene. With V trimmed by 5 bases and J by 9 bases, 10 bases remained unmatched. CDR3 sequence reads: CASSPRQGQGQYF. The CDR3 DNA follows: TGTGCCAGCAGCCCCCGACAGGGCCAGGGGCAGTACTTC. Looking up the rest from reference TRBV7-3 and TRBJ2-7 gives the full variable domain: GAGVSQTPSNKVTEKGKYVELRCDPISGHTALYWYRQSLGQGPEFLIYFQGTGAADDSGLPNDRFFAVRPEGSVSTLKIQRTERGDSAVYLCASSPRQGQGQYFGPGTRLTVT.

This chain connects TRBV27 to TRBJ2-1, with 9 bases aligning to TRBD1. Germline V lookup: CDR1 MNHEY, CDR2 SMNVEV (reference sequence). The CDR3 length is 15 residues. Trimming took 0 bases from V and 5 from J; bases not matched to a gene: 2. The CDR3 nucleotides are TGTGCCAGCAGTTTATCGGGGACAGGGAACAATGAGCAGTTCTTC. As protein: CASSLSGTGNNEQFF.

This chain's CDR3 is CASSDSAGADTQYF. DNA of the CDR3: TGTGCCAGCAGTGACTCAGCGGGGGCAGATACGCAGTATTTT. The chain links TRBV6-4 to TRBJ2-3; 8 bases align to TRBD2. From germline, CDR1 is MRHNA and CDR2 SNTAGT. The CDR3 spans 14 residues. Trimming removed 0 bases from V and 4 bases from J; junction bases left unmatched: 0.

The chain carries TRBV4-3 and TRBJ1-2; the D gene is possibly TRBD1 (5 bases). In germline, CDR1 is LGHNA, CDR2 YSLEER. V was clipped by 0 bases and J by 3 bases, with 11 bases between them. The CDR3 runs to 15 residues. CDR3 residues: CASSQDVVRDYGYTF. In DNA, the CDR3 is TGCGCCAGCAGCCAAGATGTTGTCAGGGACTATGGCTACACCTTC.

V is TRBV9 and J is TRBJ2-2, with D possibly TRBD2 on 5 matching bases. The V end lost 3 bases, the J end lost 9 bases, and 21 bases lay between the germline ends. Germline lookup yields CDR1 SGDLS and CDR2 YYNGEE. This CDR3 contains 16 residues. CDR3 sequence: CASSDRTDREDWELFF. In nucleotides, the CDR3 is TGTGCCAGCAGCGACCGGACTGACCGAGAGGACTGGGAGCTGTTTTTT.

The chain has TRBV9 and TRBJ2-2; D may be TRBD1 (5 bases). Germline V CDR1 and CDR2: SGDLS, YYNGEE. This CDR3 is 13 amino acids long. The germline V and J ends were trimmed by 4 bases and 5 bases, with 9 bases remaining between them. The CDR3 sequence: CASSSQGTGELFF. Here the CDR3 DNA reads TGTGCCAGCAGCTCCCAGGGTACCGGGGAGCTGTTTTTT.

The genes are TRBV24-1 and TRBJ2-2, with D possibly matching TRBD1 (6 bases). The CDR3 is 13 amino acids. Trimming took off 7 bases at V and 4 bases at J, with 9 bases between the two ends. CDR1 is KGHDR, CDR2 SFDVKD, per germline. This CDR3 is CATSRGGTGELFF. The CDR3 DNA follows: TGTGCCACCAGCAGGGGTGGCACCGGGGAGCTGTTTTTT.

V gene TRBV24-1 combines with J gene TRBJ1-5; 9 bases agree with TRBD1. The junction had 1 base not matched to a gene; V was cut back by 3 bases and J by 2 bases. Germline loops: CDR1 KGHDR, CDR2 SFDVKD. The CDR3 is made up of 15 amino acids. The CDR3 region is CATSDRTGGNQPQHF. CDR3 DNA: TGTGCCACCAGTGATCGGACAGGGGGCAATCAGCCCCAGCATTTT.

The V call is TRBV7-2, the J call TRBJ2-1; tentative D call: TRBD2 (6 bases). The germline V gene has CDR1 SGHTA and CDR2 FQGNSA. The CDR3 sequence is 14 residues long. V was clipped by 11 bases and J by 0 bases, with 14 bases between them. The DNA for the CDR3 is TGTGCCTTTCTGGGCGGGGCCTCCTACAATGAGCAGTTCTTC. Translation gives CAFLGGASYNEQFF. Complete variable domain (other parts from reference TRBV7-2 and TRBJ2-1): GAGVSQSPSNKVTEKGKDVELRCDPISGHTALYWYRQSLGQGLEFLIYFQGNSAPDKSGLPSDRFSAERTGGSVSTLTIQRTQQEDSAVYLCAFLGGASYNEQFFGPGTRLTVL.

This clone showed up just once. For the CDR3, the DNA is TGTGCCAGCAGCGGACAGGTGCCCCATATCTCGGCCAAAAACATTCAGTACTTC. It specifies CASSGQVPHISAKNIQYF. The chain is built from TRBV11-3 and TRBJ2-4, with 7 bases matching TRBD1. The V segment lost 5 bases and the J segment 1 base; nucleotides outside the gene matches: 14. The CDR3 spans 18 residues. CDR1 is SGHNT and CDR2 is YENEEA in the germline V gene.

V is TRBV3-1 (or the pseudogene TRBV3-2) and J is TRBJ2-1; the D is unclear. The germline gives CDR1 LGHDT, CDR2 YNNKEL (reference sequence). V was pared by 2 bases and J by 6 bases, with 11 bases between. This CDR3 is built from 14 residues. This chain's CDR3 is CASSQPPTANEQFF. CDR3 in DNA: TGTGCCAGCAGCCAACCTCCCACAGCCAATGAGCAGTTCTTC.

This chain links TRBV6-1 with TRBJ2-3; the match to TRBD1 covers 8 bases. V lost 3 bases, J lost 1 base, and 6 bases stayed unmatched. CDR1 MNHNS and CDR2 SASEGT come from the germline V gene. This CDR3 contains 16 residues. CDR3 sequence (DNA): TGTGCCAGCAGTGAGGGGCCGGGACAGGGCACAGATACGCAGTATTTT. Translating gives CASSEGPGQGTDTQYF.

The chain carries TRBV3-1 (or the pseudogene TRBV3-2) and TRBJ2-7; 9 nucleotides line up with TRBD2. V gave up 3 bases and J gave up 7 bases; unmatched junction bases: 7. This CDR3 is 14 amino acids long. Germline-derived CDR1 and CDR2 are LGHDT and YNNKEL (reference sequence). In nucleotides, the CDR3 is TGTGCCAGCAGCCAGGCTAGCGGGACCCAGGAGCAGTACTTC. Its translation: CASSQASGTQEQYF.

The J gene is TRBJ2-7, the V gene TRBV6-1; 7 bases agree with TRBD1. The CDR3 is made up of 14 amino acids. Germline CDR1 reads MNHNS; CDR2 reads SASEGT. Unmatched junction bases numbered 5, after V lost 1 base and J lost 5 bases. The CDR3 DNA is TGTGCCAGCAGTGAAGGGACAGGTTTAAACGAGCAGTACTTC. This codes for CASSEGTGLNEQYF.

DNA of the CDR3: TGTGCCTGGAGTCCGACCGACAGGGGAACCGGGGAGCTGTTTTTT. Encoded protein: CAWSPTDRGTGELFF. The V gene is TRBV30, the J gene TRBJ2-2; TRBD1 aligns across 8 bases. V trimming: 2 bases; J trimming: 5 bases; junction bases outside the gene matches: 7. Germline-derived CDR1 and CDR2 are GTSNPN and SVGIG (reference sequence). The CDR3 runs 15 residues.

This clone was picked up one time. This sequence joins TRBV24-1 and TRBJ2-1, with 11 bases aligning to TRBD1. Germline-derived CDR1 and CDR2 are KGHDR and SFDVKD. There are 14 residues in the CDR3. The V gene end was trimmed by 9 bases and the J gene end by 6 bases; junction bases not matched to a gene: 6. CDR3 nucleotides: TGTGCCACCGGGGACAGGGGGTCCATCAATGAGCAGTTCTTC. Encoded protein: CATGDRGSINEQFF.

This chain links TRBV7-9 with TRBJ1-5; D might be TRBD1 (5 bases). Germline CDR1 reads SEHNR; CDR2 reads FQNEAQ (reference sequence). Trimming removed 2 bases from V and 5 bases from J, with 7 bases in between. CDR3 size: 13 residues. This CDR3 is CASSLRQYQPQHF. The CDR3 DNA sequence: TGTGCCAGCAGCTTAAGACAGTATCAGCCCCAGCATTTT.

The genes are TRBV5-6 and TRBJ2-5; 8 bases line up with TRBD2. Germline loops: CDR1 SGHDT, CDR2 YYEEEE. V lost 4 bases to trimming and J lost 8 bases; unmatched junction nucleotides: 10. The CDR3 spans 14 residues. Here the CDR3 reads CASSRGLAGGTQYF. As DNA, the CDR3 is TGTGCCAGCAGCCGCGGACTAGCCGGAGGTACCCAGTACTTC.

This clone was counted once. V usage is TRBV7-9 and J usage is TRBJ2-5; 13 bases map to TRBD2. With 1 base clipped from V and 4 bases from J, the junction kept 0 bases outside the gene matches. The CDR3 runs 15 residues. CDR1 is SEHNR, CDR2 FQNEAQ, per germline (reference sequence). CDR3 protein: CASSLGLAGGETQYF. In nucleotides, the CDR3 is TGTGCCAGCAGCTTAGGACTAGCGGGAGGAGAGACCCAGTACTTC.

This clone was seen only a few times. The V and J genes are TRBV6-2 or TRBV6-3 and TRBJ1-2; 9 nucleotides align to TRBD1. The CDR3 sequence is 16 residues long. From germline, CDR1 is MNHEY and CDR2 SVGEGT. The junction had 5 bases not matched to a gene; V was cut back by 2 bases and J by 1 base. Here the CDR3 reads CASSYRDRADNYGYTF. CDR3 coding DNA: TGTGCCAGCAGTTACCGGGACAGGGCTGATAACTATGGCTACACCTTC.

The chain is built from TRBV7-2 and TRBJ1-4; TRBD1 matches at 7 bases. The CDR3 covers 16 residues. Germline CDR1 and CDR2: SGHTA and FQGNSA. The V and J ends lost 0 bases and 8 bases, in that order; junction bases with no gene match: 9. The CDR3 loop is CASSLALEGAQEKLFF. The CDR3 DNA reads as TGTGCCAGCAGCTTAGCGCTGGAGGGGGCGCAAGAAAAACTGTTTTTT.

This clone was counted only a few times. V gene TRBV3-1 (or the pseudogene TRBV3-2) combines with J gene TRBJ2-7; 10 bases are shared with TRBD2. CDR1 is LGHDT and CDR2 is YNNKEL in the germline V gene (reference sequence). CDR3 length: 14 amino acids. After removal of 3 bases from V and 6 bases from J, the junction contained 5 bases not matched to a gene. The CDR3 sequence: CASSQLAGGSEQYF. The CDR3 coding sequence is TGTGCCAGCAGCCAGTTAGCGGGAGGATCCGAGCAGTACTTC.

The chain's CDR3 is CASRPPGGRLAREQYF. The CDR3 DNA is TGTGCCAGCAGGCCTCCGGGGGGGCGGTTGGCTCGGGAGCAGTACTTC. This chain uses TRBV6-2 or TRBV6-3 with TRBJ2-7; 8 bases are a match to TRBD2. Trimming took 6 bases from V and 7 from J; bases not matched to a gene: 17. The CDR3 length is 16 residues. Germline CDR1 is MNHEY and CDR2 is SVGEGT.

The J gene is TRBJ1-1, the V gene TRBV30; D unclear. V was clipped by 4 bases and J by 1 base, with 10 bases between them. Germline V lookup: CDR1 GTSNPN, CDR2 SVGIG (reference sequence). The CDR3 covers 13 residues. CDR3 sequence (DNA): TGTGCCTGGAATGGGGAGGGGAACACTGAAGCTTTCTTT. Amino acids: CAWNGEGNTEAFF.